The rows below give T cell receptor beta chains drawn from one sample of a study of T cell repertoires in cytomegalovirus infection. One entry per CDR3 protein results from TCRdb running MiXCR on the reads. The data contain fewer than 700,000 distinct CDR3 sequences, more than 20% of them seen just once; the ten biggest clones take up around 7.6%. The sequencing input was CD8+ T cells from PBMCs. The receptors here all came from a human donor in good health (CMV status not recorded). Some clones in this sample may be carry-over from other donors' samples. Each CDR3 is given with its conserved first and last residue. The order of the fields is J gene, clone size, D gene, V gene, CDR3 protein, CDR3 DNA. A D gene is named only where the DNA matches it firmly. Size tells how often a clone was seen (once, few, many) or the class of an expanded clone, and some rows leave it out.

>TRBJ1-2|few|TRBD1|TRBV27
CASSAGTGGGGYTF
TGTGCCAGCAGTGCGGGGACAGGGGGAGGAGGCTACACCTTC
>TRBJ2-2|many|TRBD1|TRBV7-9
CASSTSGQGAPDTGELFF
TGTGCCAGCAGCACTTCGGGACAGGGGGCGCCGGACACCGGGGAGCTGTTTTTT
>TRBJ1-2|.|.|TRBV28
CASGPWNGYTF
TGTGCCAGCGGCCCCTGGAATGGCTACACCTTC
>TRBJ1-2|many|.|TRBV6-2/TRBV6-3
CASNPTGGNYGYTF
TGTGCCAGCAACCCGACCGGCGGTAACTATGGCTACACCTTC
>TRBJ1-5|many|.|TRBV7-8
CATGEGSLNQPQHF
TGTGCCACCGGGGAGGGCAGTCTAAATCAGCCCCAGCATTTT
>TRBJ1-2|many|TRBD1|TRBV7-8
CASSLTGADYGYTF
TGTGCCAGCAGCTTGACAGGGGCTGACTATGGCTACACCTTC
>TRBJ2-1|many|.|TRBV4-3
CASSQDWSSFGSYNEQFF
TGCGCCAGCAGCCAAGATTGGAGTAGTTTTGGAAGCTACAATGAGCAGTTCTTC
>TRBJ2-3|.|TRBD2|TRBV7-2
CASSSGGGRTDTQYF
TGTGCCAGCAGCTCTGGCGGGGGGCGCACAGATACGCAGTATTTT
>TRBJ2-5|few|.|TRBV2
CASETGEEETQYF
TGTGCCAGCGAAACAGGGGAGGAAGAGACCCAGTACTTC
>TRBJ1-5|.|TRBD1|TRBV6-1
CASSLLSGTGGNQPQHF
TGTGCCAGCAGTTTACTTTCCGGGACAGGGGGCAATCAGCCCCAGCATTTT
>TRBJ1-2|few|TRBD1|TRBV4-1
CASSQDDRGLHGYTF
TGCGCCAGCAGCCAAGATGACAGGGGGCTCCATGGCTACACCTTC
>TRBJ2-7|many|.|TRBV7-8
CASSLGVGYEQYF
TGTGCCAGCAGCTTAGGGGTAGGGTACGAGCAGTACTTC
>TRBJ1-2|.|.|TRBV13
CASSLGPQDYTF
TGTGCCAGCAGCTTAGGACCCCAGGACTACACCTTC
>TRBJ2-1|many|TRBD1|TRBV7-6
CASSFLFAGGIYNEQFF
TGTGCCAGCAGCTTTCTATTCGCAGGGGGCATCTACAATGAGCAGTTCTTC
>TRBJ1-1|.|TRBD1|TRBV5-1
CASSLVSGGASTEAFF
TGCGCCAGCAGCTTGGTGTCAGGGGGCGCGAGCACTGAAGCTTTCTTT
>TRBJ1-6|few|.|TRBV2
CASSEYRDPNSPLHF
TGTGCCAGCAGTGAATACCGGGACCCTAATTCACCCCTCCACTTT
>TRBJ2-7|.|.|TRBV10-3
CAIRTYSQGGSYEQYF
TGTGCCATCAGAACCTATAGCCAAGGCGGCTCCTACGAGCAGTACTTC
>TRBJ1-5|.|.|TRBV7-9
CASSSTGLRNQPQHF
TGTGCCAGCAGCTCTACAGGGCTGCGCAATCAGCCCCAGCATTTT
>TRBJ2-1|.|.|TRBV12-5
CASGRPGSNEQFF
TGTGCTAGTGGCCGTCCCGGGTCGAATGAGCAGTTCTTC
>TRBJ2-5|.|.|TRBV20-1
CSAHNREQETQYF
TGCAGTGCTCACAACAGGGAACAAGAGACCCAGTACTTC
>TRBJ1-6|.|.|TRBV11-2
CASSLGPPGARSLHF
TGTGCCAGCAGCTTGGGACCGCCGGGGGCCCGCTCCCTCCACTTT
>TRBJ2-2|.|TRBD1|TRBV7-4
CASSLASGTGDTGELFF
TGTGCCAGCAGCTTAGCATCGGGGACAGGGGACACCGGGGAGCTGTTTTTT
>TRBJ1-3|few|.|TRBV14
CASSQEERGSGNTIYF
TGTGCCAGCAGCCAAGAAGAAAGGGGGAGTGGAAACACCATATATTTT
>TRBJ2-3|few|TRBD2|TRBV27
CASRSIGGADTQYF
TGTGCCAGTCGGTCGATCGGGGGGGCAGATACGCAGTATTTT
>TRBJ2-1|few|.|TRBV25-1
CASSALRSYNEQFF
TGTGCCAGCAGTGCCCTGCGCTCCTACAATGAGCAGTTCTTC
>TRBJ2-2|few|.|TRBV5-4
CASRPLTGELFF
TGTGCCAGCAGACCCTTGACCGGGGAGCTGTTTTTT
>TRBJ2-1|.|.|TRBV7-4
CVSSPGPSSYNEQFF
TGTGTCAGCAGCCCAGGGCCGAGCTCCTACAATGAGCAGTTCTTC
>TRBJ2-3|few|TRBD1|TRBV7-2
CASSWGTGAPPDTQYF
TGTGCCAGCAGCTGGGGGACAGGGGCCCCCCCAGATACGCAGTATTTT
>TRBJ2-1|.|.|TRBV29-1
CSDGDEQFF
TGCAGTGACGGGGATGAGCAGTTCTTC
>TRBJ1-2|.|.|TRBV10-3
CAIRAQEGGYTF
TGTGCCATCCGGGCGCAAGAGGGAGGCTACACCTTC
>TRBJ1-5|.|TRBD1|TRBV6-1
CASSEGARFNQPQHF
TGTGCCAGCAGCGAGGGGGCACGGTTCAATCAGCCCCAGCATTTT
>TRBJ1-2|few|.|TRBV6-5
CASSLIQGLYGYTF
TGTGCCAGCAGTTTAATACAGGGTCTGTATGGCTACACCTTC
>TRBJ2-7|.|.|TRBV7-9
CASSLETGSYEQYF
TGTGCCAGCAGCTTAGAAACTGGGTCCTACGAGCAGTACTTC
>TRBJ2-3|many|TRBD2|TRBV7-3
CASSFGGERDTQYF
TGTGCCAGCAGCTTCGGGGGGGAACGGGATACGCAGTATTTT
>TRBJ1-2|many|.|TRBV7-9
CASSPPDSYGYTF
TGTGCCAGCAGCCCCCCGGACAGCTATGGCTACACCTTC
>TRBJ2-7|few|.|TRBV13
CASSFSQEQYF
TGTGCCAGCAGCTTCTCTCAAGAGCAGTACTTC
>TRBJ1-1|.|.|TRBV4-1
CASSQFGGVEAFF
TGCGCCAGCAGCCAATTCGGCGGCGTGGAAGCTTTCTTT
>TRBJ2-5|few|TRBD2|TRBV20-1
CSARDHGGTSGGPQETQYF
TGCAGTGCTAGAGATCATGGGGGGACTAGCGGGGGCCCACAGGAGACCCAGTACTTC
>TRBJ2-3|many|.|TRBV6-5
CASSYSWDGSTDTQYF
TGTGCCAGCAGTTACTCTTGGGACGGTAGCACAGATACGCAGTATTTT
>TRBJ2-2|once|.|TRBV6-6
CASSYQAGPLNTGELIF
TGTGCCAGCAGTTACCAGGCAGGGCCTCTGAACACCGGGGAGCTGATTTTT
>TRBJ1-1|few|.|TRBV14
CASSQDAPEAFF
TGTGCCAGCAGCCAAGATGCCCCTGAAGCTTTCTTT
>TRBJ2-2|few|TRBD1|TRBV25-1
CASSEKRGRFNTGELFF
TGTGCCAGCAGTGAAAAAAGGGGGCGATTCAACACCGGGGAGCTGTTTTTT
>TRBJ2-2|.|.|TRBV4-2
CASSQELGLVGELFF
TGTGCCAGCAGCCAAGAATTGGGGCTGGTCGGGGAGCTGTTTTTT
>TRBJ1-2|many|.|TRBV7-9
CASSQDYGYTF
TGTGCCAGCAGTCAGGACTATGGCTACACCTTC
>TRBJ1-3|few|.|TRBV6-6
CASSYSPFGNTIYF
TGTGCCAGCAGTTACTCGCCATTTGGAAACACCATATATTTT
>TRBJ2-1|many|.|TRBV7-2
CASSLAPGSHNEQFF
TGTGCCAGCAGCTTAGCTCCCGGCAGCCACAATGAGCAGTTCTTC
>TRBJ1-2|few|.|TRBV25-1
CASSGPGVVDYGYTF
TGTGCCAGCAGTGGGCCCGGCGTGGTGGACTATGGCTACACCTTC
>TRBJ1-6|.|.|TRBV25-1
CASRGDYNSPLHF
TGTGCCAGCAGGGGAGACTATAATTCACCCCTCCACTTT
>TRBJ1-2|.|.|TRBV10-3
CAIRDNRAGYTF
TGTGCCATCAGGGACAACCGGGCGGGCTACACCTTC
>TRBJ2-5|many|.|TRBV7-2
CASSLEGSAPQETQYF
TGTGCCAGCAGCTTAGAGGGGTCGGCACCACAAGAGACCCAGTACTTC
>TRBJ2-1|.|.|TRBV6-6
CASSVRRDEQFF
TGTGCCAGCAGCGTTCGTAGGGATGAGCAGTTCTTC
>TRBJ2-1|.|.|TRBV29-1
CSVETQGRVF
TGCAGCGTTGAAACCCAGGGAAGGGTCTTC
>TRBJ2-7|few|.|TRBV6-5
CASSSNLLYEQYF
TGTGCCAGCAGTTCGAACTTACTCTACGAGCAGTACTTC
>TRBJ2-2|many|.|TRBV7-2
CASSPTSSTGELFF
TGTGCCAGCAGCCCCACTAGTTCCACCGGGGAGCTGTTTTTT
>TRBJ1-4|.|.|TRBV28
CASSETGTPGVADEKLFF
TGTGCCAGCAGTGAAACCGGGACCCCTGGAGTGGCTGATGAAAAACTGTTTTTT
>TRBJ2-7|once|.|TRBV7-4
CASSSPRYYEQYF
TGTGCCAGCAGCTCCCCGCGATACTACGAGCAGTACTTC
>TRBJ1-4|few|.|TRBV20-1
CSARDLGTELFF
TGCAGTGCTAGAGATCTCGGGACTGAACTGTTTTTT
>TRBJ2-2|many|TRBD2|TRBV12-3/TRBV12-4
CASSEKRGGPPGELFF
TGTGCCAGCAGTGAGAAGCGGGGGGGCCCTCCCGGGGAGCTGTTTTTT
>TRBJ2-3|few|TRBD2|TRBV14
CASSWLRGAPQGDTQYF
TGTGCCAGCAGCTGGTTGCGGGGGGCCCCTCAAGGAGATACGCAGTATTTT